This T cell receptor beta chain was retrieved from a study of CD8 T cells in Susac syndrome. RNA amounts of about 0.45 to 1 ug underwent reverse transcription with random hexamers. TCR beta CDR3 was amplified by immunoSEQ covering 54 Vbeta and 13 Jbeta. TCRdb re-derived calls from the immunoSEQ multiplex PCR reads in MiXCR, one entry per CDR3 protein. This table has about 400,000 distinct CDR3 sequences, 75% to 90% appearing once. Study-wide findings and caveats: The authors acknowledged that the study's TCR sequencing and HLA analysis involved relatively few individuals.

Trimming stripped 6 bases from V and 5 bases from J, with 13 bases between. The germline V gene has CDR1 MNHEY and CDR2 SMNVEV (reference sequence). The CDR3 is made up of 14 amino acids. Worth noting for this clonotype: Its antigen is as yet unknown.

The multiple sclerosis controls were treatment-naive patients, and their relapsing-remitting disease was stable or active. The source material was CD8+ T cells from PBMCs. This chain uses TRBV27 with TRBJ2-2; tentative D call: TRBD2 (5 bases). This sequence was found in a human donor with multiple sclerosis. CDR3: CASSPSRVTGELFF. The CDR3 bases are TGTGCCAGCAGCCCGTCGAGGGTTACCGGGGAGCTGTTTTTT.